This record looks at one TCR beta chain sequence and its context. Its antigen is currently unknown. In the naive CD8 group, cells lacked CD45RO and were positively selected for CCR7, so terminally differentiated effector memory CD45RA+ cells were left out. The data were obtained in a study of shared clonotypes between healthy human individuals. Study as a whole: Each donor contributed plates that comprised three CD4 naive, three CD4 memory, two CD8 naive and one CD8 memory. Notes on the study in general: Rarefaction showed that sequencing of sorted subsets was incomplete (despite large depth).

V was cut by 5 bases and J by 7 bases, with 11 bases left in between. The CDR3 extends over 13 amino acids. CDR1 is SEHNR and CDR2 is FQNEAQ in the germline V gene (reference sequence). Each subset's genomic DNA was shared equally among a number of immunoSEQ plates. Libraries were prepared by immunoSEQ multiplex PCR; TCRdb keeps only in-frame clonotypes and omits some of them. Among almost 700,000 clones listed, about 91% were seen once. The material sequenced was naive CD8+ T cells sorted from blood. V and J are TRBV7-9 and TRBJ2-2; no reliable D call. This receptor was taken from a man aged 25 to 45 in good health. In DNA, the CDR3 is TGTGCCAGCAGCCCCGGCCGCAACGGGGAGCTGTTTTTT. Translated: CASSPGRNGELFF.